The source of this TCR beta chain is a study of spatial heterogeneity in lung cancer. The study's findings and limits: Ubiquitous and regional nonsynonymous mutations were tracked by counts of ubiquitous and regional expanded TCRs, respectively. Intratumoral expanded alpha and beta TCR counts were found to track tumor mutation counts.

Time point noted: sample taken at primary tumor resection. Samples were obtained from about 75 donors, all untreated early-stage non-small cell lung cancer patients. This CDR3 has 17 amino acids. Looked up from germline, CDR1 is WSHSY and CDR2 is SAAADI. V was clipped by 3 bases and J by 0 bases, with 17 bases between them. TCRdb called the 5' RACE reads again in MiXCR, with one record for every CDR3 protein. The sample consists of about 16,000 distinct CDR3 sequences, 5.8% of them appearing once. In its sample, this clonotype was seen many times. As yet, its antigen is unknown. In a library made to pick up alpha chains, this beta chain is a stray read with a size that means little.

The starting material was lung tumor tissue, obtained at surgery. This chain connects TRBV10-2 to TRBJ1-2; D not resolved. The sequence was obtained from a female donor with early-stage non-small cell lung cancer. CDR3: CASSERQASLTNYGYTF. DNA for the CDR3: TGCGCCAGCAGTGAACGACAAGCTTCTTTGACTAACTATGGCTACACCTTC.